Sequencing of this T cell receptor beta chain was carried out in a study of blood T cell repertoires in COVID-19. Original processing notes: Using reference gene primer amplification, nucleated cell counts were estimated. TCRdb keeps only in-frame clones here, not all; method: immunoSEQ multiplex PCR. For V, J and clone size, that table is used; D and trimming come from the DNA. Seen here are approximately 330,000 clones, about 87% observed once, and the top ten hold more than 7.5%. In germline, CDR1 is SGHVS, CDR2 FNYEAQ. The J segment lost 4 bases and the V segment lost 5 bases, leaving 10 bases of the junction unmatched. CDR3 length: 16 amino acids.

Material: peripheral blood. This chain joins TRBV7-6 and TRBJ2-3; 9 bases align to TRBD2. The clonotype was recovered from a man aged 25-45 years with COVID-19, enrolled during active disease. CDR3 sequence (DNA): TGTGCCAGCAGCCCGAGGACTAGCGATCCTCCAGATACGCAGTATTTT. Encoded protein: CASSPRTSDPPDTQYF.